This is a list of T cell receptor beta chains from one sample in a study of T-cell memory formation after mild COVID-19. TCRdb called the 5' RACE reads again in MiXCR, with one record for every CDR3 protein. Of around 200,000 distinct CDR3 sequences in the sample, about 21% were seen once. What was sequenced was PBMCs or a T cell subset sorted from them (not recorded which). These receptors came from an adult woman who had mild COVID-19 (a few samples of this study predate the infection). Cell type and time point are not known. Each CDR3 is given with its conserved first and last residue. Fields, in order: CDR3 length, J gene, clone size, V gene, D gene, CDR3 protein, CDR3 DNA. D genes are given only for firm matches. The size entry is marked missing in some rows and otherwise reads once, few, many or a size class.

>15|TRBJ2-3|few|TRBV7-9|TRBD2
CASSYTSGRTDTQYF
TGTGCCAGCAGTTATACTAGCGGGAGAACAGATACGCAGTATTTT
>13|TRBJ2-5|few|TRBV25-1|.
CASSATEKETQYF
TGTGCCAGCAGTGCGACAGAGAAAGAGACCCAGTACTTC
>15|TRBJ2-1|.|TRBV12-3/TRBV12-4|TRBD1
CASAGQDGSYNEQFF
TGTGCCAGCGCAGGACAGGATGGTTCTTACAATGAGCAGTTCTTC
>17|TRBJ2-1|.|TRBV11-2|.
CASSGPRQESSYNEQFF
TGTGCCAGCAGCGGCCCTCGACAGGAGAGCTCCTACAATGAGCAGTTCTTC
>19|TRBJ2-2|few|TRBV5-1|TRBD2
CASSLPGLAGGTNTGELFF
TGCGCCAGCAGCCTTCCCGGACTAGCGGGGGGGACGAACACCGGGGAGCTGTTTTTT
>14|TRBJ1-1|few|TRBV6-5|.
CASSYGQTNTEAFF
TGTGCCAGCAGTTACGGGCAGACGAACACTGAAGCTTTCTTT
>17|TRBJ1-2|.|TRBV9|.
CASSVATQGFTNYGYTF
TGTGCCAGCAGCGTAGCCACCCAGGGCTTTACTAACTATGGCTACACCTTC
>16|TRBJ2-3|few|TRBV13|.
CASSIPRGAPTDTQYF
TGTGCCAGCAGCATACCCCGGGGGGCCCCAACAGATACGCAGTATTTT
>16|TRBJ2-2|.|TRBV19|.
CASRTRWRSNTGELFF
TGTGCCAGTAGGACGAGGTGGAGGTCGAACACCGGGGAGCTGTTTTTT
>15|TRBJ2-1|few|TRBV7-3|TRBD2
CASSPAGLADNEQFF
TGTGCCAGCAGCCCAGCGGGACTAGCGGACAATGAGCAGTTCTTC
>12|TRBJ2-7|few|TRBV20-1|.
CSAKARWNEQYF
TGCAGTGCTAAGGCCAGGTGGAACGAGCAGTACTTC
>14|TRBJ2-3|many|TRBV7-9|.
CASSLTSHTDTQYF
TGTGCCAGCAGCTTAACATCCCACACAGATACGCAGTATTTT
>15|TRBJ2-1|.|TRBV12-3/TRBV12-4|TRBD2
CASTSGGGGWNEQFF
TGTGCCAGCACCTCGGGAGGCGGAGGGTGGAATGAGCAGTTCTTC
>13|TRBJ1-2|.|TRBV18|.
CASSPGPGDGYTF
TGTGCCAGCTCACCAGGCCCAGGAGATGGCTACACCTTC
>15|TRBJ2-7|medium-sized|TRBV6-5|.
CASSYSAGASYEQYF
TGTGCCAGCAGTTACTCGGCGGGTGCCTCCTACGAGCAGTACTTC
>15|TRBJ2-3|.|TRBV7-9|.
CASSLAQISTDTQYF
TGTGCCAGCAGCTTAGCACAGATTAGCACAGATACGCAGTATTTT
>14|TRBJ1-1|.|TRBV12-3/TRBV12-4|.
CASSFWGLNTEAFF
TGTGCCAGCAGTTTTTGGGGGCTGAACACTGAAGCTTTCTTT
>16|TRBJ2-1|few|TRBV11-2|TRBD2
CASTDFGLAGYNEQFF
TGTGCCAGCACCGATTTCGGACTAGCGGGCTACAATGAGCAGTTCTTC
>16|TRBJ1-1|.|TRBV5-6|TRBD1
CASSLSWTGMNTEAFF
TGTGCCAGCAGCTTGTCTTGGACAGGGATGAACACTGAAGCTTTCTTT
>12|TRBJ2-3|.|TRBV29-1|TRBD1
CSVGTGADTQYF
TGCAGCGTCGGGACAGGGGCGGATACGCAGTATTTT
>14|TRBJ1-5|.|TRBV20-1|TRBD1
CSAQGGQDSQPQHF
TGCAGTGCTCAGGGGGGACAGGACTCCCAGCCCCAGCATTTT
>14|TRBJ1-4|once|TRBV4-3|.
CASSWSGTNEKLFF
TGCGCCAGCAGCTGGAGCGGAACTAATGAAAAACTGTTTTTT
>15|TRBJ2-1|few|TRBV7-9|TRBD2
CASSSRVAGGREQFF
TGTGCCAGCAGCTCTCGGGTAGCGGGAGGACGTGAGCAGTTCTTC
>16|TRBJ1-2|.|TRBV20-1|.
CSARKLWEGGNYGYTF
TGCAGTGCTAGAAAGCTTTGGGAGGGGGGGAACTATGGCTACACCTTC
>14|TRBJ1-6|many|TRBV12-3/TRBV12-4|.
CASRTGNYNSPLHF
TGTGCCAGCAGAACAGGGAATTATAATTCACCCCTCCACTTT
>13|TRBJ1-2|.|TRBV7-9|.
CASSPKPFYGYTF
TGTGCCAGCAGCCCAAAGCCTTTCTATGGCTACACCTTC
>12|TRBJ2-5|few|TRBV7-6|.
CASSFNGETQYF
TGTGCCAGCAGCTTTAACGGGGAGACCCAGTACTTC
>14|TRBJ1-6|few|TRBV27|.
CASSLRGFNSPLHF
TGTGCCAGCAGTTTAAGGGGGTTTAATTCACCCCTCCACTTT
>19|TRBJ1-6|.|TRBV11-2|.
CASSLDFWAGTHGNSPLHF
TGTGCCAGCAGCTTAGATTTTTGGGCCGGGACCCACGGGAATTCACCCCTCCACTTT
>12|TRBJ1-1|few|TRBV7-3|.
CASSVTQGEAFF
TGTGCCAGCAGCGTAACCCAGGGTGAGGCTTTCTTT
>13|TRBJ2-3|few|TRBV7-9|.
CASSSLLSDTQYF
TGTGCCAGCAGCTCTTTACTATCAGATACGCAGTATTTT
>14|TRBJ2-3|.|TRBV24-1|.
CATSDSGSLDTQYF
TGTGCCACCAGTGATAGCGGGTCCTTGGATACGCAGTATTTT
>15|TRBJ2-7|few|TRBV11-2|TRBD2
CASSLVGLAGGEQYF
TGTGCCAGCAGCTTAGTAGGACTAGCGGGAGGTGAGCAGTACTTC
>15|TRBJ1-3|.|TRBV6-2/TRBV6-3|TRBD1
CASSYRDRVGNTIYF
TGTGCCAGCAGTTACCGGGACAGGGTGGGAAACACCATATATTTT
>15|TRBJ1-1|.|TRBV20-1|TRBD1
CSAKGQGNSNTEAFF
TGCAGTGCTAAAGGACAGGGGAATTCGAACACTGAAGCTTTCTTT
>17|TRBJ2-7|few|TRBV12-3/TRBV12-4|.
CASSLPREGPPSYEQYF
TGTGCCAGCAGTTTACCTAGGGAAGGTCCGCCTTCCTACGAGCAGTACTTC
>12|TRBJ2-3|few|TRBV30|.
CAWSHGPDTQYF
TGTGCCTGGAGCCATGGGCCAGATACGCAGTATTTT
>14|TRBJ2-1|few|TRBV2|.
CASKYSVPDNEQFF
TGTGCCAGCAAGTACTCCGTTCCGGACAATGAGCAGTTCTTC
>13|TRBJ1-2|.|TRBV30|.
CAWMGRKNYGYTF
TGTGCCTGGATGGGACGAAAGAACTATGGCTACACCTTC
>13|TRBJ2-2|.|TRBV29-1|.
CSVLMGNTGELFF
TGCAGCGTTCTGATGGGGAACACCGGGGAGCTGTTTTTT
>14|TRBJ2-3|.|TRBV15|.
CATSRDPAVDTQYF
TGTGCCACCAGCAGAGATCCTGCCGTGGATACGCAGTATTTT
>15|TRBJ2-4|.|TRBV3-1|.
CASSQDWGAKNIQYF
TGTGCCAGCAGCCAAGACTGGGGAGCCAAAAACATTCAGTACTTC
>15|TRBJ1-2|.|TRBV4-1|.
CASSQDPSARYGYTF
TGCGCCAGCAGCCAAGATCCTTCGGCACGATATGGCTACACCTTC
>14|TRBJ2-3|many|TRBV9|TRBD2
CASSVASGGSTQYF
TGTGCCAGCAGCGTAGCTAGCGGGGGAAGTACGCAGTATTTT
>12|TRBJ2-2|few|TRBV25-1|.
CASSVGNGELFF
TGTGCCAGCAGTGTGGGAAACGGGGAGCTGTTTTTT
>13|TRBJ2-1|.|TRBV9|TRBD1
CASSPGQGDEQFF
TGTGCCAGCAGCCCCGGACAGGGGGATGAGCAGTTCTTC
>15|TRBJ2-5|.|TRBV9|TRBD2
CASSVGRGGRETQYF
TGTGCCAGCAGCGTAGGCCGGGGGGGCCGTGAGACCCAGTACTTC
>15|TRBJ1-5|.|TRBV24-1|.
CATSDPLWEGQPQHF
TGTGCCACCAGTGACCCCCTTTGGGAGGGGCAGCCCCAGCATTTT
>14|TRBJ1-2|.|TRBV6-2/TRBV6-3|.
CASSSVPAGRGYTF
TGTGCCAGCAGTTCAGTCCCGGCAGGGAGAGGCTACACCTTC
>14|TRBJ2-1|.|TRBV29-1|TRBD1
CSGWTGTVHNEQFF
TGCAGCGGATGGACCGGGACAGTCCACAATGAGCAGTTCTTC
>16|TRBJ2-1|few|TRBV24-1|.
CATSDLQDGSYNEQFF
TGTGCCACCAGTGATTTGCAGGACGGGAGTTACAATGAGCAGTTCTTC
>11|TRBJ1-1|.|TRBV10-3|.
CAISVSGEAFF
TGTGCCATCAGTGTGTCAGGGGAAGCTTTCTTT
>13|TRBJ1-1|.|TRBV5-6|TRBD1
CASSVGQGVLAFF
TGTGCCAGCAGCGTGGGACAGGGGGTTTTAGCTTTCTTT
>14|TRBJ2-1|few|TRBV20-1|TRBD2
CSASGLADYNEQFF
TGCAGTGCTAGCGGACTAGCGGACTACAATGAGCAGTTCTTC